The 10 T cell receptor beta chains in this list originate from one sample, sequenced in a study of blood T cell repertoires in COVID-19 (TCRdb year 2020). The library came from the immunoSEQ multiplex PCR assay. Imported from immuneACCESS, the table was reduced by TCRdb to in-frame sequences with V and J called. These copies leave out some clones; in studies compared against another copy, an unresolved V gene accounts for under half, and the cause of the remainder is not known. A total of 500,000 to 600,000 clones appear in this sample, roughly nine tenths of them only once. Roughly 7.3% of the sample is held by the ten biggest clonotypes. The sequencing sample was made of peripheral blood. The source is a woman aged 45-65 years with COVID-19, enrolled during active disease.

The V and J genes are TRBV7-8 and TRBJ2-1; 13 bases match TRBD2. Germline V lookup: CDR1 SGHVS, CDR2 FQNEAQ. V dropped 4 bases and J dropped 4; count of bases not matched to a gene: 4. CDR3 length: 16 amino acids. CDR3 DNA: TGTGCCAGCAGCTGGACTAGCGGGGGTAATTACAATGAGCAGTTCTTC. This translates into CASSWTSGGNYNEQFF.

The rearrangement joins TRBV27 to TRBJ2-3, with 10 bases fitting TRBD2. This CDR3 comprises 15 residues. The J segment lost 6 bases and the V segment lost 3 bases, leaving 6 bases of the junction unmatched. Germline V gene lookup returns CDR1 MNHEY and CDR2 SMNVEV (reference sequence). The CDR3 spells CASSFKRGGSDTQYF. The CDR3, as DNA: TGTGCCAGCAGTTTCAAGCGGGGGGGGTCGGATACGCAGTATTTT.

The gene calls are TRBV5-1 and TRBJ1-1; D is unresolved. Germline CDR1 and CDR2: SGHRS and YFSETQ. V shed 0 bases and J shed 4 bases, with 10 bases lying between them. This CDR3 comprises 14 residues. Here the CDR3 reads CASSLGRRGTEAFF. The CDR3 DNA reads as TGCGCCAGCAGCTTGGGACGCCGGGGCACTGAAGCTTTCTTT.

This clone was counted only a few times. The rearrangement joins TRBV23-1 to TRBJ1-5, with D possibly matching TRBD1 (6 bases). TRBV23-1 is an open reading frame, and its role is uncertain. V lost 0 bases, J lost 0 bases, and 24 bases lay in between. The CDR3 sequence is 21 residues long. The CDR3 nucleotides read TGCGCCAGCAGTCAATCGGTCGGACAGCGACTTAGAGTTTATAGCAATCAGCCCCAGCATTTT. Translation: CASSQSVGQRLRVYSNQPQHF.

J is TRBJ1-1 and V is TRBV12-3 or TRBV12-4, with a tentative D call TRBD1 (5 bases). This CDR3 is built from 13 residues. Deletions cut 6 bases from V and 8 bases from J, with 16 bases between. The DNA for the CDR3 is TGTGCCAGCAGCTTATTCCCCCAGGGCGAAGCTTTCTTT. Encoded protein: CASSLFPQGEAFF.

The V gene is TRBV5-1, the J gene TRBJ1-2; 7 nucleotides match TRBD1. J gave up 7 bases and V 0 bases, and 6 bases lay outside the gene matches. CDR1 is SGHRS, CDR2 YFSETQ, per germline. The CDR3 spans 14 residues. This CDR3 is CASSLGTGPTGYTF. The CDR3 DNA is TGCGCCAGCAGCTTGGGGACAGGCCCTACTGGCTACACCTTC.

The CDR3 region is CASSQGGAQYF. In nucleotides, the CDR3 is TGTGCCAGCAGCCAAGGTGGAGCCCAGTACTTC. The chain recombines TRBV3-1 (or the pseudogene TRBV3-2) with TRBJ2-5; no clear D. V shed 1 base and J shed 9 bases, with 6 bases lying between them. Per germline, CDR1 LGHDT and CDR2 YNNKEL (reference sequence). The CDR3 is 11 amino acids.

The chain links TRBV19 to TRBJ1-2; D is unresolved. Germline CDR1 LNHDA, CDR2 SQIVND (reference sequence). V was cut by 3 bases and J by 6 bases, with 17 bases left in between. The CDR3 contains 15 residues. This CDR3 reads CASSIGEKRVNGYTF. The CDR3 bases are TGTGCCAGTAGTATCGGGGAGAAAAGAGTGAATGGCTACACCTTC.

Details on this clone: Other DNA sequences in the sample encode the same CDR3. This rearrangement joins TRBV9 to TRBJ2-3; D unresolved. CDR1 is SGDLS and CDR2 is YYNGEE in the germline V gene. The CDR3 loop spans 12 amino acids. V was cut by 3 bases and J by 0 bases, with 2 bases left in between. CDR3 protein: CASSASTDTQYF. The CDR3, as DNA: TGTGCCAGCAGCGCAAGCACAGATACGCAGTATTTT.

This chain links TRBV5-1 with TRBJ2-5, with D possibly TRBD2 on 6 matching bases. This CDR3 is built from 12 residues. Trimming cost V 5 bases and J 4 bases, with 9 bases left between them. The germline gives CDR1 SGHRS, CDR2 YFSETQ. CDR3 sequence reads: CASRRSGETQYF. DNA of the CDR3: TGCGCCAGCAGACGTAGCGGAGAGACCCAGTACTTC.